The next 3 T cell receptor beta chains were all read from a single sample in a study of beta chain features in type 1 diabetes. Expressed TCRB transcripts were sequenced because the entire RNA isolate underwent reverse transcription. The protocol was immunoSEQ multiplex PCR, while the TCRdb copy is restricted to in-frame clones and leaves out a portion. The profile shows around 710,000 clones, under 15% of them singletons. Regarding the study as a whole: Type 1 diabetes patients had moderately but significantly shorter TCRB CDR3s in all four CD4+ subsets.

Antigens for these TCRs are unknown. The material sequenced was naive CD4+ T cells from blood. Every receptor here comes from a man under 40 with type 1 diabetes.

This clone has just a few counts. Other DNA sequences in the sample encode the same CDR3. The chain is built from TRBV5-1 and TRBJ2-1; the D is unclear. CDR1 is SGHRS and CDR2 is YFSETQ in the germline V gene. Deletions cut 2 bases from V and 7 bases from J, with 10 bases between. The CDR3 has 13 amino acids. The CDR3: CASSLGPNNEQFF. CDR3 nucleotide sequence: TGCGCCAGCAGCTTAGGGCCCAATAATGAGCAGTTCTTC.

J is TRBJ1-2 and V is TRBV20-1; D is unresolved. The V end lost 3 bases, the J end lost 8 bases, and 10 bases lay between the germline ends. CDR1 and CDR2 from the germline V gene are DFQATT and SNEGSKA (reference sequence). This CDR3 is 11 amino acids long. The CDR3 reads CSASGLGGYTF. DNA for the CDR3: TGCAGTGCTAGCGGGCTGGGCGGCTACACCTTC.

This clone was counted a few times. The CDR3 DNA follows: TGTGCCACCTCCGGGAACGCACCCTTGGAGACCCAGTACTTC. Protein product: CATSGNAPLETQYF. The J gene is TRBJ2-5, the V gene TRBV6-5; weak D call: TRBD2 (5 bases). CDR3 length: 14 amino acids. With 10 bases removed from V and 5 bases from J, the gap between germline ends came to 20 bases. The germline V gene has CDR1 MNHEY and CDR2 SVGAGI.